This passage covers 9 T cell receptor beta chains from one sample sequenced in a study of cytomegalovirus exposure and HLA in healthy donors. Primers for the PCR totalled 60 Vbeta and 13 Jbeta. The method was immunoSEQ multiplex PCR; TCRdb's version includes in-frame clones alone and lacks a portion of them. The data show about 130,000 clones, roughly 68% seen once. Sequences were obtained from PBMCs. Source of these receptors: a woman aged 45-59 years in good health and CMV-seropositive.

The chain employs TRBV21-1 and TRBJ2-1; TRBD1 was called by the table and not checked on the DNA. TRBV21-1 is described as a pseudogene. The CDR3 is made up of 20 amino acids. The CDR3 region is CASSKVLFSGTGASNNEQFF. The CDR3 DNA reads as TGTGCCAGCAGCAAAGTCCTGTTTTCCGGGACAGGGGCGTCGAACAATGAGCAGTTCTTC.

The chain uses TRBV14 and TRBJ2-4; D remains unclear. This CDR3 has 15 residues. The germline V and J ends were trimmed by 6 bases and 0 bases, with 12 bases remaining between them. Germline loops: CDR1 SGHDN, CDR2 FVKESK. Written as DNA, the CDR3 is TGTGCCAGCAGGTCGTCCCTTCTAGCCAAAAACATTCAGTACTTC. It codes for CASRSSLLAKNIQYF.

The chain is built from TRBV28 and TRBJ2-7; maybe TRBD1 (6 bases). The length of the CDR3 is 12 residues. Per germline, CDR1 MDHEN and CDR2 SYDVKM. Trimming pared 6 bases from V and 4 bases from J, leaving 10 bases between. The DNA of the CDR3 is TGTGCCAGCAGACCACAGGGATACGAGCAGTACTTC. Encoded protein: CASRPQGYEQYF. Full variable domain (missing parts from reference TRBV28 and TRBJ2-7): DVKVTQSSRYLVKRTGEKVFLECVQDMDHENMFWYRQDPGLGLRLIYFSYDVKMKEKGDIPEGYSVSREKKERFSLILESASTNQTSMYLCASRPQGYEQYFGPGTRLTVT.

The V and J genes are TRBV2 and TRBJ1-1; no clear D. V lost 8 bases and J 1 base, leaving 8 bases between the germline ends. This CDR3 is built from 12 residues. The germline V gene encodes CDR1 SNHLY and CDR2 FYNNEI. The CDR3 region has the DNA TGTGCCAGCTCTAGTACGAACACTGAAGCTTTCTTT. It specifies CASSSTNTEAFF.

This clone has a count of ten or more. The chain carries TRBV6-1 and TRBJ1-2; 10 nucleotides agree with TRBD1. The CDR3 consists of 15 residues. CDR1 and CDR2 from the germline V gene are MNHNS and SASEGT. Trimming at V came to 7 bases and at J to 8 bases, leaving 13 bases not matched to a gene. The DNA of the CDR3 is TGTGCCAGCAATAAGGGGACAGGGGCGGATCGGGGCTACACCTTC. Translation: CASNKGTGADRGYTF.

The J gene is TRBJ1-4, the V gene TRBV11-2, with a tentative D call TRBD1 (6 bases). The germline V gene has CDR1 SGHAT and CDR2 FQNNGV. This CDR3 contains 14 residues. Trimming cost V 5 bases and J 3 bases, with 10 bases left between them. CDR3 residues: CASSVQGANEKLFF. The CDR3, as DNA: TGTGCCAGCAGCGTACAGGGAGCTAATGAAAAACTGTTTTTT.

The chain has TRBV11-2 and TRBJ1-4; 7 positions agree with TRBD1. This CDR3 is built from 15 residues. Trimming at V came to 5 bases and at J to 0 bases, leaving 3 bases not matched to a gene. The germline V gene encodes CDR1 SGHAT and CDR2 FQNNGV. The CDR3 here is CASSLTGPTNEKLFF. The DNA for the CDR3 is TGTGCCAGCAGCCTGACAGGGCCAACTAATGAAAAACTGTTTTTT.

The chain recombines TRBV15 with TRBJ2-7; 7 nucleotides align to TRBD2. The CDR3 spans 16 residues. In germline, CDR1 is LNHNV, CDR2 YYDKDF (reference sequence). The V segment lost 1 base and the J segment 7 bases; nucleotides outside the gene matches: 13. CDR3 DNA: TGTGCCACCAGCAGAGGAGGGGCGGGGAGGGAGAGGGAGCAGTACTTC. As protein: CATSRGGAGREREQYF.

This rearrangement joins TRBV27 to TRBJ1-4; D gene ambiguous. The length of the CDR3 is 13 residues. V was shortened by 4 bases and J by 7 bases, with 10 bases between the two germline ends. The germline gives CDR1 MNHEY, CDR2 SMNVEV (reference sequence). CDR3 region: CASSWTSSEKLFF. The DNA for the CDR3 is TGTGCCAGCAGTTGGACTTCTTCTGAAAAACTGTTTTTT.